This passage covers 25 T cell receptor beta chains from one sample sequenced in a study of blood T cell repertoires in COVID-19. The table came from immunoSEQ multiplex PCR; TCRdb's copy has only in-frame clones and leaves some out. The data show roughly 20,000 clones, approximately 86% seen once. What was sequenced was peripheral blood. All receptors come from a human donor in a cohort sampled during active COVID-19.

V usage is TRBV28 and J usage is TRBJ2-7, with 9 nucleotides matching TRBD2. The CDR3 is made up of 15 amino acids. V trimming: 5 bases; J trimming: 4 bases; junction bases outside the gene matches: 9. Germline V CDR1 and CDR2: MDHEN, SYDVKM. The CDR3 region is CASSPLAGVRYEQYF. CDR3 coding DNA: TGTGCCAGCAGTCCCTTAGCGGGAGTCAGGTACGAGCAGTACTTC. The whole variable domain, remainder taken from reference TRBV28 and TRBJ2-7, is DVKVTQSSRYLVKRTGEKVFLECVQDMDHENMFWYRQDPGLGLRLIYFSYDVKMKEKGDIPEGYSVSREKKERFSLILESASTNQTSMYLCASSPLAGVRYEQYFGPGTRLTVT.

V and J are TRBV7-9 and TRBJ2-1, with 8 bases matching TRBD2. Trimming removed 1 base from V and 7 bases from J; junction bases left unmatched: 6. CDR1 and CDR2 (germline): SEHNR, FQNEAQ (reference sequence). CDR3 length: 15 residues. The CDR3 nucleotides are TGTGCCAGCAGCTTAGACGGGAGGGTTGGGAATGAGCAGTTCTTC. Residues: CASSLDGRVGNEQFF.

The rearrangement joins TRBV5-1 to TRBJ2-1; possibly TRBD2 for D (7 bases). CDR1 is SGHRS and CDR2 is YFSETQ in the germline V gene. Between the trimmed V and J ends, which lost 4 bases and 3 bases, there was a span of 14 bases. The length of the CDR3 is 15 residues. CDR3 in amino acids: CASSPGGPYYNEQFF. CDR3 nucleotides: TGCGCCAGCAGCCCCGGGGGGCCTTACTACAATGAGCAGTTCTTC.

This clone turned up a few times. The rearrangement links TRBV19 to TRBJ2-7; the match to TRBD1 covers 9 bases. V shed 1 base, J shed 3 bases, and the junction held 1 base outside the gene matches. CDR3 length: 14 residues. Germline CDR1 reads LNHDA; CDR2 reads SQIVND (reference sequence). The CDR3 spells CASSIGGQGYEQYF. The CDR3 coding sequence is TGTGCCAGTAGTATAGGGGGACAGGGCTACGAGCAGTACTTC.

This chain links TRBV19 with TRBJ2-1; D perhaps matches TRBD1 (6 bases). Germline CDR1 LNHDA, CDR2 SQIVND (reference sequence). The CDR3 spans 14 residues. V lost 3 bases, J lost 6 bases, and 12 bases lay in between. CDR3 nucleotide sequence: TGTGCCAGTAGTATTTTCACGGACAGCAATGAGCAGTTCTTC. It codes for CASSIFTDSNEQFF.

This clone was seen a single time. This sequence joins TRBV5-1 and TRBJ1-4; D is undetermined. V lost 2 bases, J lost 4 bases, and 9 bases lay in between. The germline V gene has CDR1 SGHRS and CDR2 YFSETQ. CDR3 length equals 14 residues. CDR3 DNA: TGCGCCAGCAGCTTAAGTGACTATAATGAAAAACTGTTTTTT. The encoded protein is CASSLSDYNEKLFF. The whole variable domain, remainder taken from reference TRBV5-1 and TRBJ1-4, is KAGVTQTPRYLIKTRGQQVTLSCSPISGHRSVSWYQQTPGQGLQFLFEYFSETQRNKGNFPGRFSGRQFSNSRSEMNVSTLELGDSALYLCASSLSDYNEKLFFGSGTQLSVL.

This rearrangement joins TRBV7-9 to TRBJ1-3; D is uncertain. The germline V gene has CDR1 SEHNR and CDR2 FQNEAQ (reference sequence). This CDR3 is 15 amino acids long. Trimming pared 10 bases from V and 0 bases from J, leaving 16 bases between. DNA for the CDR3: TGTGCCACCTTGCTAGAGGGCCACTCTGGAAACACCATATATTTT. Its protein product is CATLLEGHSGNTIYF. Combining the CDR3 with reference TRBV7-9 and TRBJ1-3 gives the whole variable domain DTGVSQNPRHKITKRGQNVTFRCDPISEHNRLYWYRQTLGQGPEFLTYFQNEAQLEKSRLLSDRFSAERPKGSFSTLEIQRTEQGDSAMYLCATLLEGHSGNTIYFGEGSWLTVV.

This chain links TRBV28 with TRBJ1-5, with a possible D match to TRBD1 (6 bases). Trimming left V 2 bases short and J 5 bases short, with 13 bases between. The CDR3 has 15 residues. Per germline, CDR1 MDHEN and CDR2 SYDVKM. The CDR3 nucleotides read TGTGCCAGCAGTTTAACAGGGTCGTTGGATCAGCCCCAGCATTTT. This codes for CASSLTGSLDQPQHF.

The sample holds a few counts of this clone. This chain joins TRBV3-1 (or the pseudogene TRBV3-2) and TRBJ1-3; D remains unclear. Between the trimmed V and J ends, which lost 5 bases and 1 base, there was a span of 12 bases. Germline V gene data show CDR1 as LGHDT and CDR2 as YNNKEL (reference sequence). This CDR3 has 15 residues. The CDR3 loop reads CASSAYGESGNTIYF. The CDR3 DNA sequence: TGTGCCAGCAGCGCTTACGGGGAATCTGGAAACACCATATATTTT.

The chain couples TRBV29-1 to TRBJ1-5, with D maybe TRBD1 (5 bases). V lost 2 bases, J lost 7 bases, and 21 bases lay in between. Germline V gives CDR1 SQVTM, CDR2 ANQGSEA. The CDR3 length is 16 residues. The DNA for the CDR3 is TGCAGCGTTGAAAGGACCCAGACCAGGGAAGGGCAGCCCCAGCATTTT. This encodes CSVERTQTREGQPQHF.

The chain carries TRBV7-6 and TRBJ2-5, with D perhaps matching TRBD2 (5 bases). Looked up from germline, CDR1 is SGHVS and CDR2 is FNYEAQ. The CDR3 is made up of 14 amino acids. V was cut by 4 bases and J by 5 bases, with 14 bases left in between. The CDR3 is CASSWTAGGETQYF. CDR3 DNA sequence: TGTGCCAGCAGCTGGACCGCGGGCGGTGAGACCCAGTACTTC.

The V and J genes are TRBV5-1 and TRBJ2-7; the match to TRBD1 covers 9 bases. V shed 4 bases and J 3 bases; nucleotides not matched to a gene: 2. The CDR3 covers 13 residues. Germline V gene sequence: CDR1 SGHRS, CDR2 YFSETQ. This CDR3 reads CASSGTGFYEQYF. The CDR3 coding sequence is TGCGCCAGCAGCGGGACAGGGTTCTACGAGCAGTACTTC.

The rearrangement uses TRBV27 and TRBJ1-1, with 9 nucleotides matching TRBD1. J gave up 6 bases and V 4 bases, and 6 bases lay outside the gene matches. The CDR3 is made up of 14 amino acids. Germline values: CDR1 MNHEY, CDR2 SMNVEV (reference sequence). Here the CDR3 DNA reads TGTGCCAGCAGTTCCGGGACAGGGACCTCTGAAGCTTTCTTT. Translation: CASSSGTGTSEAFF.

This chain joins TRBV11-2 and TRBJ2-7; 10 nucleotides match TRBD1. V was pared by 5 bases and J by 3 bases, with 4 bases of the junction left unmatched. The CDR3 length is 14 residues. CDR1 is SGHAT, CDR2 FQNNGV, per germline. CDR3 nucleotides: TGTGCCAGCAGCCCGGGACAGGGGTTCTACGAGCAGTACTTC. It codes for CASSPGQGFYEQYF.

The chain joins TRBV3-1 (or the pseudogene TRBV3-2) to TRBJ2-1; tentative D call: TRBD2 (6 bases). The V gene lost 4 bases and the J gene lost 0 bases, with 19 bases spanning the gap. This CDR3 comprises 18 residues. Germline CDR1 and CDR2: LGHDT and YNNKEL (reference sequence). CDR3 nucleotides: TGTGCCAGCAGCCCCCCTGGCGGGGTCTTAAGCTCCTACAATGAGCAGTTCTTC. Its translation is CASSPPGGVLSSYNEQFF.

V is TRBV29-1 and J is TRBJ2-3, with D hard to call. Germline assignment: CDR1 SQVTM and CDR2 ANQGSEA. Trimming removed 4 bases at V and 3 bases at J, with 8 bases between. This CDR3 spans 12 amino acids. The CDR3 loop reads CSVVTSTDTQYF. The CDR3 nucleotides read TGCAGCGTTGTAACTTCAACAGATACGCAGTATTTT.

In this sample, this clone turned up once. The chain employs TRBV29-1 and TRBJ2-1, with 7 positions matching TRBD2. This CDR3 is 14 amino acids long. V was pared by 3 bases and J by 9 bases, with 11 bases of the junction left unmatched. Germline V gives CDR1 SQVTM, CDR2 ANQGSEA. The CDR3 is CSVDWVAGDGEQFF. CDR3 nucleotide sequence: TGCAGCGTTGATTGGGTTGCGGGGGATGGTGAGCAGTTCTTC.

The chain combines TRBV7-9 with TRBJ1-3; a weak D match, TRBD1 (6 bases). V lost 5 bases and J 7 bases, leaving 18 bases between the germline ends. The CDR3 is made up of 15 amino acids. Germline V CDR1 and CDR2: SEHNR, FQNEAQ (reference sequence). CDR3 region: CASSQDRGRINTIYF. The CDR3 coding sequence is TGTGCCAGCAGCCAGGACAGAGGGAGAATCAACACCATATATTTT.

This chain joins TRBV20-1 and TRBJ1-1, with a possible D match to TRBD1 (5 bases). Looked up from germline, CDR1 is DFQATT and CDR2 is SNEGSKA (reference sequence). The CDR3 consists of 14 residues. Trimming left V 6 bases short and J 2 bases short, with 16 bases between. In DNA, the CDR3 is TGCAGTGCGAGTCGGGGGGGTGGTAACACTGAAGCTTTCTTT. Translating gives CSASRGGGNTEAFF.

The rearrangement links TRBV7-2 to TRBJ2-7; TRBD1 aligns across 7 bases. With V trimmed by 3 bases and J by 2 bases, 7 bases remained unmatched. Per germline, CDR1 SGHTA and CDR2 FQGNSA. The CDR3 has 15 residues. CDR3 sequence: CASSFSGTAAYEQYF. The CDR3 DNA is TGTGCCAGCAGCTTTTCCGGGACAGCAGCCTACGAGCAGTACTTC.

This chain links TRBV10-3 with TRBJ1-2, with 9 bases matching TRBD1. The CDR3 extends over 14 amino acids. Germline V gene sequence: CDR1 ENHRY, CDR2 SYGVKD. V dropped 3 bases and J dropped 6; count of bases not matched to a gene: 5. The CDR3 loop reads CAISDQGQGNGYTF. The DNA for the CDR3 is TGTGCCATCAGTGACCAGGGACAGGGAAATGGCTACACCTTC.

CDR3 nucleotides: TGCGCCAGCAGCTTGAATAATTTTCCCGGGACTAGCGGTACGAATGAGCAGTTCTTC. This codes for CASSLNNFPGTSGTNEQFF. The chain has TRBV5-1 and TRBJ2-1; 11 bases align to TRBD2. The CDR3 is 19 amino acids. The V and J ends lost 1 base and 7 bases, in that order; junction bases with no gene match: 16. The V gene's germline CDR1 is SGHRS and CDR2 YFSETQ.

V is TRBV6-1 and J is TRBJ2-5; a possible D gene is TRBD2 (6 bases). Deletions cut 2 bases from V and 7 bases from J, with 23 bases between. CDR1 is MNHNS, CDR2 SASEGT, per germline. This CDR3 is built from 17 residues. The CDR3 nucleotides are TGTGCCAGCAGTGAAACCTCGCCTAGCGCTACCTGGGGGACCCAGTACTTC. Translating gives CASSETSPSATWGTQYF.

The rearrangement links TRBV9 to TRBJ2-3; a possible D gene is TRBD2 (6 bases). The CDR3 covers 15 residues. Trimming left V 4 bases short and J 1 base short, with 13 bases between. Germline V gene data show CDR1 as SGDLS and CDR2 as YYNGEE. In DNA, the CDR3 is TGTGCCAGCAGCTCCGGGGGACGTGGCACAGATACGCAGTATTTT. Amino acids: CASSSGGRGTDTQYF. The full variable domain, with the rest looked up from reference TRBV9 and TRBJ2-3, is DSGVTQTPKHLITATGQRVTLRCSPRSGDLSVYWYQQSLDQGLQFLIQYYNGEERAKGNILERFSAQQFPDLHSELNLSSLELGDSALYFCASSSGGRGTDTQYFGPGTRLTVL.

In regard to this clone: Other DNA sequences within the sample encode an identical CDR3. This chain connects TRBV19 to TRBJ2-7, with 11 bases aligning to TRBD2. Unmatched junction bases numbered 2, after V lost 3 bases and J lost 4 bases. CDR3 length: 14 amino acids. The germline V gene encodes CDR1 LNHDA and CDR2 SQIVND (reference sequence). CDR3: CASSMTSGNYEQYF. CDR3 nucleotide sequence: TGTGCCAGTAGTATGACTAGCGGGAATTACGAGCAGTACTTC.